The 19 T cell receptor beta chains below all came from one sample that was sequenced in a study of technical replicates of blood from several donors. Profiling relied on immunoSEQ multiplex PCR, and the TCRdb table lists in-frame clones only, not all of them. The sample carries 60,000 to 80,000 clones, about 90% recorded once. Source material: PBMCs. These receptors originate from a human donor in good health. Some clones in this sample may be carry-over from other donors' samples.

This clone was observed a handful of times. This sequence joins TRBV13 and TRBJ2-5, with 9 bases that match TRBD2. Trimming at V came to 5 bases and at J to 2 bases, leaving 3 bases not matched to a gene. The CDR3 length is 14 residues. Per the germline V gene, CDR1 is PRHDT and CDR2 is FYEKMQ (reference sequence). The CDR3 nucleotides are TGTGCCAGCAGCCTAAGCGGGGGGCAAGAGACCCAGTACTTC. It is translated as CASSLSGGQETQYF.

The chain recombines TRBV11-2 with TRBJ2-3; D unresolved. The CDR3 runs to 13 residues. Germline V gene lookup returns CDR1 SGHAT and CDR2 FQNNGV. Trimming left V 5 bases short and J 8 bases short, with 14 bases between. The CDR3, as DNA: TGTGCCAGCAGCGCCCGCCAGATTGGTACGCAGTATTTT. This codes for CASSARQIGTQYF.

The CDR3 sequence is CASSPLVGGTDGYTF. CDR3 nucleotide sequence: TGTGCCAGCTCACCCCTAGTCGGCGGGACAGATGGCTACACCTTC. This chain joins TRBV18 and TRBJ1-2, with TRBD1 matching over 7 bases. The trim removed 3 bases at V and 6 bases at J, leaving 10 bases unmatched. CDR1 and CDR2 from the germline V gene are KGHSH and LQKENI. The CDR3 sequence is 15 residues long.

V is TRBV7-9 and J is TRBJ2-7; weak D call: TRBD1 (5 bases). V lost 0 bases to trimming and J lost 2 bases, with 5 bases between them. Germline V gives CDR1 SEHNR, CDR2 FQNEAQ (reference sequence). The CDR3 has 13 residues. In nucleotides, the CDR3 is TGTGCCAGCAGCTTAGCAGGGGCCTACGAGCAGTACTTC. Translation: CASSLAGAYEQYF.

CDR3 DNA: TGTGCCAGCAGCCAGCGGGACAACACTGAAGCTTTCTTT. Its translation: CASSQRDNTEAFF. J is TRBJ1-1 and V is TRBV14; D possibly corresponds to TRBD1 (5 bases). V lost 3 bases, J lost 2 bases, and 7 bases lay in between. Germline V gene sequence: CDR1 SGHDN, CDR2 FVKESK. The CDR3 is 13 residues long. Variable domain in full (rest from reference TRBV14 and TRBJ1-1): EAGVTQFPSHSVIEKGQTVTLRCDPISGHDNLYWYRRVMGKEIKFLLHFVKESKQDESGMPNNRFLAERTGGTYSTLKVQPAELEDSGVYFCASSQRDNTEAFFGQGTRLTVV.

J is TRBJ1-2 and V is TRBV7-3; no reliable D call. Germline CDR1 is SGHTA and CDR2 is FQGTGA. The length of the CDR3 is 13 residues. V lost 0 bases to trimming and J lost 8 bases, with 10 bases between them. CDR3 DNA sequence: TGTGCCAGCAGCTTAACATGGGCGAGCGGCTACACCTTC. It translates to CASSLTWASGYTF.

The rearrangement links TRBV27 to TRBJ1-6; TRBD1 agrees at 7 bases. Per the germline V gene, CDR1 is MNHEY and CDR2 is SMNVEV (reference sequence). Trimming took 5 bases from V and 9 from J; bases not matched to a gene: 7. CDR3 size: 14 residues. CDR3 bases: TGTGCCAGCAGTGAGGTTCAGGGGGGTTCACCCCTCCACTTT. It codes for CASSEVQGGSPLHF.

The rearrangement links TRBV11-1 to TRBJ2-7; tentative D call: TRBD2 (7 bases). This CDR3 region has 14 residues. The ends were cut back, 5 bases at V and 6 bases at J, with 17 bases in the middle. From germline, CDR1 is SGHAT and CDR2 FQDESV (reference sequence). The CDR3 DNA reads as TGTGCCAGCAGCCCGGGGGGCGCGATCTTCGAGCAGTACTTC. Residues: CASSPGGAIFEQYF.

The rearrangement links TRBV7-9 to TRBJ2-5, with unresolved D. CDR3 size: 12 residues. CDR1 SEHNR and CDR2 FQNEAQ come from the germline V gene (reference sequence). V was trimmed by 1 base and J by 5 bases, leaving 5 bases between them. CDR3 amino acids: CASSLGEETQYF. The CDR3, as DNA: TGTGCCAGCAGCTTAGGTGAGGAGACCCAGTACTTC.

The table lists this clone with a count of one. The chain is built from TRBV5-5 and TRBJ2-6; TRBD1 agrees at 8 bases. This CDR3 is 17 amino acids long. The V and J ends lost 5 bases and 0 bases, in that order; junction bases with no gene match: 7. Germline loops: CDR1 SGHKS, CDR2 YYEKEE (reference sequence). The CDR3 loop reads CASRGNRGASGANVLTF. DNA of the CDR3: TGTGCCAGCAGGGGGAACAGGGGGGCCTCTGGGGCCAACGTCCTGACTTTC.

This rearrangement joins TRBV9 to TRBJ2-1; possibly TRBD2 for D (6 bases). The CDR3 runs 17 residues. V dropped 6 bases and J dropped 0 bases, with 19 bases sitting between them. Germline lookup yields CDR1 SGDLS and CDR2 YYNGEE. The DNA of the CDR3 is TGTGCCAGCATGGTGAGAGCGGGCCCGAGCTCCTACAATGAGCAGTTCTTC. It translates to CASMVRAGPSSYNEQFF. Based on the CDR3 plus reference TRBV9 and TRBJ2-1, the full variable domain is DSGVTQTPKHLITATGQRVTLRCSPRSGDLSVYWYQQSLDQGLQFLIQYYNGEERAKGNILERFSAQQFPDLHSELNLSSLELGDSALYFCASMVRAGPSSYNEQFFGPGTRLTVL.

The J gene is TRBJ2-1, the V gene TRBV7-9, with 8 bases that match TRBD1. The junction had 6 bases not matched to a gene; V was cut back by 5 bases and J by 12 bases. CDR1 and CDR2 (germline): SEHNR, FQNEAQ (reference sequence). CDR3 size: 12 residues. CDR3 nucleotide sequence: TGTGCCAGCAGCCAATGGGACAGGCTGCAGTTCTTC. Its protein is CASSQWDRLQFF.

The V call is TRBV29-1, the J call TRBJ1-2; 7 bases are shared with TRBD1. The CDR3 is made up of 13 amino acids. Per the germline V gene, CDR1 is SQVTM and CDR2 is ANQGSEA. V shed 7 bases, J shed 8 bases, and the junction held 13 bases outside the gene matches. The CDR3 reads CSAEDRNDQGYTF. The CDR3 nucleotides read TGCAGCGCTGAGGACAGGAACGACCAGGGCTACACCTTC.

The genes are TRBV6-6 and TRBJ1-4, with TRBD1 matching over 10 bases. J was trimmed by 2 bases and V by 6 bases; bases with no gene match: 0. CDR1 is MNHNY, CDR2 SVGAGI, per germline (reference sequence). The CDR3 is 14 residues long. The DNA for the CDR3 is TGTGCCAGCAGGGACAGGGGGACTAATGAAAAACTGTTTTTT. Translating gives CASRDRGTNEKLFF.

CDR3 coding DNA: TGCGCCAGCAGCCAGCGAGGAGGGGAAGGCTCCTACGAGCAGTACTTC. It specifies CASSQRGGEGSYEQYF. The rearrangement uses TRBV4-3 and TRBJ2-7, with a possible D match to TRBD2 (6 bases). This CDR3 has 16 amino acids. In germline, CDR1 is LGHNA, CDR2 YSLEER. Trimming took off 3 bases at V and 0 bases at J, with 15 bases between the two ends.

This clone was observed once. The chain has TRBV6-1 and TRBJ2-7, with D tentatively TRBD1 (7 bases). CDR1 is MNHNS and CDR2 is SASEGT in the germline V gene. Between the trimmed V and J ends, which lost 7 bases and 3 bases, there was a span of 16 bases. CDR3 length equals 14 residues. This CDR3 is CASNWAGGIYEQYF. DNA for the CDR3: TGTGCCAGCAACTGGGCAGGGGGGATCTACGAGCAGTACTTC.

V gene TRBV2 combines with J gene TRBJ2-1, with 13 bases lining up with TRBD2. Germline CDR1 and CDR2: SNHLY and FYNNEI. J was trimmed by 0 bases and V by 9 bases; bases with no gene match: 5. This CDR3 is built from 16 residues. The CDR3 reads CASEWTSGGSYNEQFF. In DNA form, the CDR3 reads TGTGCCAGTGAATGGACTAGCGGGGGCTCCTACAATGAGCAGTTCTTC.

The V and J genes are TRBV7-9 and TRBJ1-2; D unclear. CDR1 SEHNR and CDR2 FQNEAQ come from the germline V gene (reference sequence). The CDR3 has 13 residues. Trimming removed 3 bases from V and 4 bases from J, with 9 bases in between. The CDR3 bases are TGTGCCAGCAGCTTTTCAGGCGTCTATGGCTACACCTTC. As protein: CASSFSGVYGYTF.

A few counts support this clone. J is TRBJ1-6 and V is TRBV7-9; weak D call: TRBD1 (6 bases). V was shortened by 3 bases and J by 5 bases, with 8 bases between the two germline ends. The CDR3 extends over 14 amino acids. Germline V gives CDR1 SEHNR, CDR2 FQNEAQ (reference sequence). The CDR3 here is CASSLDSNNSPLHF. The DNA for the CDR3 is TGTGCCAGCAGCTTGGACAGTAATAATTCACCCCTCCACTTT.